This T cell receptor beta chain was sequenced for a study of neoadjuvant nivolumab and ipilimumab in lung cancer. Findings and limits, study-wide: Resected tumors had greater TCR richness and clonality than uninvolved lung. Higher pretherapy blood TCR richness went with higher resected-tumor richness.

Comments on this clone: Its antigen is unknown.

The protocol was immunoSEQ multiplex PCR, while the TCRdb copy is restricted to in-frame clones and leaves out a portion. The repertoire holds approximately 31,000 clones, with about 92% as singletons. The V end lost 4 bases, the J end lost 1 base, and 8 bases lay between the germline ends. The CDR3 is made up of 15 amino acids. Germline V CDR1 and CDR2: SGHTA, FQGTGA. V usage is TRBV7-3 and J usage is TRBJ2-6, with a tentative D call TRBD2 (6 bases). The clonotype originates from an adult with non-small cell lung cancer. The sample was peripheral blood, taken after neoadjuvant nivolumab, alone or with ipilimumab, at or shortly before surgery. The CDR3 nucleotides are TGTGCCAGCAGCTACGGGGGATCTGGGGCCAACGTCCTGACTTTC. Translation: CASSYGGSGANVLTF.